These 15 T cell receptor beta chains were sequenced from one sample in a study of T-cell memory formation after mild COVID-19. One entry per CDR3 protein results from TCRdb running MiXCR on the 5' RACE reads. The profile covers over 300,000 distinct CDR3 sequences, with less than 25% appearing a single time and roughly 21% taken by the ten largest. The sample was PBMCs or a T cell subset sorted from them (not recorded which). These receptors were collected from a man aged 18 to 30 who had mild COVID-19 (a few samples of this study predate the infection). Cell type and time point are not known.

The gene calls are TRBV28 and TRBJ2-5; 8 bases line up with TRBD1. This CDR3 spans 15 amino acids. The junction had 7 bases not matched to a gene; V was cut back by 3 bases and J by 4 bases. Germline V gene data show CDR1 as MDHEN and CDR2 as SYDVKM. The CDR3, as DNA: TGTGCCAGCAGTTTTCCCCAGGGGGCAAGAGAGACCCAGTACTTC. Amino acids: CASSFPQGARETQYF.

Points on this clonotype: At one of its ends the junction is not consistent with the germline gene, which may arise from a read error. This chain links TRBV7-2 with TRBJ1-1; 7 bases match TRBD1. Germline V gives CDR1 SGHTA, CDR2 FQGNSA. The CDR3 is 15 amino acids. The CDR3: CDSSLGDRRNTEAFF. In nucleotides, the CDR3 is TGTGACAGCAGCTTAGGGGACAGAAGGAACACTGAAGCTTTCTTT.

In its sample, this clonotype was seen a few times. The gene calls are TRBV6-5 and TRBJ2-2; D is unresolved. Trimming removed 4 bases from V and 3 bases from J, with 12 bases in between. In germline, CDR1 is MNHEY, CDR2 SVGAGI. The CDR3 runs 15 residues. CDR3 bases: TGTGCCAGCAGTTTAGGGTATTGGGACACCGGGGAGCTGTTTTTT. Its translation is CASSLGYWDTGELFF.

This clonotype showed up just a few times. This chain uses TRBV4-2 with TRBJ2-5; 13 bases line up with TRBD2. Germline values: CDR1 LGHNA, CDR2 YNFKEQ. Trimming cost V 3 bases and J 13 bases; bases outside gene matches: 11. The CDR3 is made up of 15 amino acids. The CDR3 spells CASSQETSGGPPPYF. The DNA of the CDR3 is TGTGCCAGCAGCCAGGAGACTAGCGGGGGGCCCCCCCCGTACTTC.

V and J are TRBV7-3 and TRBJ2-3, with D perhaps TRBD2 (5 bases). CDR3 length: 14 amino acids. Germline V gives CDR1 SGHTA, CDR2 FQGTGA. Trimming cost V 4 bases and J 2 bases, with 10 bases left between them. The CDR3 here is CASSSTGDTDTQYF. The CDR3 DNA reads as TGTGCCAGCAGCTCCACCGGGGACACAGATACGCAGTATTTT.

The chain is built from TRBV3-1 and TRBJ2-3; maybe TRBD2 (5 bases). Germline V lookup: CDR1 LGHDT, CDR2 YNNKEL (reference sequence). Deletions cut 3 bases from V and 10 bases from J, with 17 bases between. The CDR3 sequence is 14 residues long. CDR3 DNA: TGTGCCAGCAGCCACTGGGCCTCGGGGTATGCGCAGTATTTT. Translation gives CASSHWASGYAQYF.

The rearrangement links TRBV29-1 to TRBJ1-4; no reliable D call. The CDR3 has 12 amino acids. The V gene's germline CDR1 is SQVTM and CDR2 ANQGSEA. V was clipped by 3 bases and J by 10 bases, with 12 bases between them. CDR3 DNA sequence: TGCAGCGTTGACTCGGACTCGGGAAAACTGTTTTTT. Its translation is CSVDSDSGKLFF.

The chain is built from TRBV4-1 and TRBJ2-5; no clear D. This CDR3 comprises 14 residues. Deletions cut 1 base from V and 4 bases from J, with 10 bases between. Germline V gene sequence: CDR1 MGHRA, CDR2 YSYEKL. The CDR3 nucleotides read TGCGCCAGCAGCCAAGTGGTCCGATCAGAGACCCAGTACTTC. It specifies CASSQVVRSETQYF.

There are many counts of this clonotype. V and J are TRBV10-3 and TRBJ2-1, with TRBD2 identical over 10 bases. After removal of 2 bases from V and 4 bases from J, the junction contained 5 bases not matched to a gene. The CDR3 runs to 16 residues. Per the germline V gene, CDR1 is ENHRY and CDR2 is SYGVKD. In DNA, the CDR3 is TGTGCCATCAGTGAGCCCGAGCGGGGGGGGTACAATGAGCAGTTCTTC. This gives the protein CAISEPERGGYNEQFF.

This chain uses TRBV7-2 with TRBJ1-2, with D possibly being TRBD1 (5 bases). CDR1 is SGHTA, CDR2 FQGNSA, per germline. The CDR3 is made up of 14 amino acids. V lost 1 base to trimming and J lost 8 bases, with 14 bases between them. This chain's CDR3 is CASSLERGTRGYTF. CDR3 nucleotide sequence: TGTGCCAGCAGCTTAGAAAGGGGAACAAGAGGCTACACCTTC.

This chain connects TRBV5-1 to TRBJ2-2; either TRBD1 or TRBD2 may fit D (5 bases each). The V and J ends lost 4 bases and 2 bases respectively, with 12 bases between them. Germline V gene data show CDR1 as SGHRS and CDR2 as YFSETQ. This CDR3 is 15 amino acids long. The CDR3 DNA reads as TGCGCCAGCAGCACCCGGGACGGAAACACCGGGGAGCTGTTTTTT. It codes for CASSTRDGNTGELFF.

In its sample, this clonotype was seen a few times. The chain recombines TRBV6-5 with TRBJ2-5, with 9 bases lining up with TRBD2. This CDR3 region has 14 residues. The trim removed 5 bases at V and 3 bases at J, leaving 4 bases unmatched. Germline V gene sequence: CDR1 MNHEY, CDR2 SVGAGI. The DNA for the CDR3 is TGTGCCAGCAGTACCAGACTAGCGGAAGAGACCCAGTACTTC. It codes for CASSTRLAEETQYF.

There are a few counts of this clonotype. V usage is TRBV20-1 and J usage is TRBJ2-7; D is unclear. The V gene lost 6 bases and the J gene lost 7 bases, with 13 bases spanning the gap. The CDR3 covers 11 residues. Germline CDR1 DFQATT, CDR2 SNEGSKA (reference sequence). CDR3 loop: CSALPGREQYV. The CDR3 DNA follows: TGCAGTGCCCTACCCGGACGGGAGCAGTACGTC.

The chain recombines TRBV9 with TRBJ1-5, with D unclear. The CDR3 consists of 14 residues. The germline V gene encodes CDR1 SGDLS and CDR2 YYNGEE. V was trimmed by 0 bases and J by 0 bases, leaving 4 bases between them. CDR3 sequence: CASSVGSSNQPQHF. The CDR3 DNA is TGTGCCAGCAGCGTAGGCAGTAGCAATCAGCCCCAGCATTTT.

The chain combines TRBV4-1 with TRBJ2-5, with a tentative D call TRBD1 (6 bases). Germline V CDR1 and CDR2: MGHRA, YSYEKL. CDR3 length: 16 residues. Trimming stripped 0 bases from V and 5 bases from J, with 16 bases between. CDR3 loop: CASSQEGTWVGETQYF. As DNA, the CDR3 is TGCGCCAGCAGCCAAGAGGGGACATGGGTCGGGGAGACCCAGTACTTC.